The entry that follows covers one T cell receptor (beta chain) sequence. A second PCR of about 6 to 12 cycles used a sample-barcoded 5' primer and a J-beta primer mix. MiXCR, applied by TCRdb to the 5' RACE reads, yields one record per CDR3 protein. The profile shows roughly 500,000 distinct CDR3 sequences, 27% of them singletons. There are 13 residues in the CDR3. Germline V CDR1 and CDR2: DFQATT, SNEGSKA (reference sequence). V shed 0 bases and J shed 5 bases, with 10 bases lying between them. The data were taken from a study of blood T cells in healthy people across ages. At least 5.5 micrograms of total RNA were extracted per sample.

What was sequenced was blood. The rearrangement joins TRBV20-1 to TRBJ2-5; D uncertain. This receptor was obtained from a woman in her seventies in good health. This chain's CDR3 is CSARDQGLETQYF. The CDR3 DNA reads TGCAGTGCTAGAGATCAAGGGTTGGAGACCCAGTACTTC.